These T cell receptor beta chains were read from a single sample in a study of tumor-infiltrating lymphocytes in primary liver carcinoma. TCRdb analysed the multiplex PCR reads with MiXCR anew, one entry per CDR3 protein. The data contain over 250,000 distinct CDR3 sequences, around three fifths of them singletons. Specimen: peripheral blood. The receptors were gathered from a woman in her 30s with primary liver carcinoma and hepatitis B virus infection. Each CDR3 is given with its conserved first and last residue. A D gene is named only where the DNA matches it firmly.

D,V,CDR3
NA,TRBV6-5,CASSYSLEGTANEQYF
TRBD1,TRBV12-3/TRBV12-4,CASSLVSGGVGNTIYF
TRBD2,TRBV4-1,CASSQPTSGRYMQYF
NA,TRBV4-2,CASNQAAAAAQEIQYF
NA,TRBV7-9,CASSRNRVYEQYF
NA,TRBV4-2,CASSQAHYEQFF
NA,TRBV6-5,CASRLQQNTEAFF
NA,TRBV29-1,CSGDRNEQFF
NA,TRBV4-1,CASDSRRDRQPQHF
NA,TRBV4-1,CTSSQELGVAYEQYF
NA,TRBV6-6,CASSRSGIETQYF
TRBD2,TRBV10-3,CAVSALAGGPEEQYF
NA,TRBV11-2,CASSLGPARKGDEPYNEQFF
NA,TRBV12-3/TRBV12-4,CASSLSPPLGRETQYF
NA,TRBV12-3/TRBV12-4,CASSLRPGNQPQHF
NA,TRBV10-1,CANSRGGGHEQYF
NA,TRBV6-1,CASSGPTKNIQYF
NA,TRBV6-1,CASSGGRGTAYNSPLRF
NA,TRBV5-6,CASSFGLYEQYF
NA,TRBV6-1,CASSQDFGIISPYNEQFF
NA,TRBV28,CASRAGRRTGELFF
NA,TRBV4-2,CASSQDRGVEQYF
TRBD2,TRBV6-2/TRBV6-3,CASSPSGAGSHGETQYF
NA,TRBV6-1,CASSNDPRAGELFF
TRBD1,TRBV11-2,CASSARDRGRKRWINTEAFF
NA,TRBV4-3,CASRPRGVNEQFF
NA,TRBV12-3/TRBV12-4,CASSLGARAGAYEQYF
NA,TRBV11-3,CANSPPGLGYEQFF
NA,TRBV12-3/TRBV12-4,CASSLDQKEITNTGELFF
TRBD2,TRBV6-2/TRBV6-3,CASSFRLAGYYEQYF
NA,TRBV5-4,CASSLGLQSTGELFF
NA,TRBV12-3/TRBV12-4,CASSFGRANYNEQFF
TRBD1,TRBV12-3/TRBV12-4,CVNRNRGLGYTF
TRBD1,TRBV12-3/TRBV12-4,CASSSGQGVWRPQHF
TRBD2,TRBV6-1,CASGTSGSGNEQFF
NA,TRBV5-1,CASSSENGGNEQFF
TRBD2,TRBV6-1,CASSPRGSGSVGELFF
TRBD2,TRBV12-3/TRBV12-4,CASSPGTRPNTEYF
NA,TRBV6-5,CASSYSSGQGYTF
TRBD2,TRBV7-9,CASSSWQVAGAYNEQFF
NA,TRBV4-3,CASTCSVHSYNEQFF
NA,TRBV10-2,CASSESRKTQYF
NA,TRBV12-3/TRBV12-4,CASSDFTGAFF
NA,TRBV12-3/TRBV12-4,CASSARGGTYNEKFF